This T cell receptor (beta chain) was profiled in a study of T cells after yellow fever vaccination. The sample holds a few counts of this clonotype. This CDR3 is built from 12 residues. V lost 5 bases and J lost 10, with 11 bases in between. One entry per CDR3 protein, called by TCRdb with MiXCR from the 5' RACE reads. The sample has some 670,000 distinct CDR3 sequences; 10% to 15% are singletons. The specimen comprised PBMCs, sampled on the day of the yellow fever booster vaccination. The TCR originated in a young man who received the YFV17D yellow fever vaccine. This sequence joins TRBV12-3 or TRBV12-4 and TRBJ1-4; D perhaps matches TRBD1 (6 bases). The CDR3 bases are TGTGCCAGCAGTCGATTAGGGGGAAAACTGTTTTTT. Protein product: CASSRLGGKLFF.